This TCR beta chain was sequenced in a study of blood T cell repertoires in COVID-19. Study details: Acute-phase and convalescent COVID-19 samples originated in the United States, Italy and Spain. The cDNA or gDNA used as material had been derived from T cells, B-cell-depleted T cells, or PBMCs.

Original processing methods: From reference gene primer amplification, estimates of nucleated cell counts were derived. The repertoire was sequenced with immunoSEQ multiplex PCR; TCRdb's copy has only in-frame clones and lacks some. From that table come the V and J calls and clone size; the DNA was used to work out D and trimming. The sample gives around 260,000 clones, under 85% of which show up once; about 1% is in the top ten. One Seattle source followed patients from active infection through their disease course. Germline assignment: CDR1 LNHDA and CDR2 SQIVND (reference sequence). The V and J ends lost 8 bases and 4 bases, in that order; junction bases with no gene match: 4. CDR3 length equals 15 residues.

This sequence was found in a human donor with COVID-19, enrolled during active disease. The donor label of this sample is uncertain. The chain links TRBV19 to TRBJ2-3; TRBD2 agrees at 15 bases. The sequencing input was peripheral blood. The CDR3 region is CASERTSGRADTQYF. The CDR3 DNA follows: TGTGCCAGTGAACGGACTAGCGGGAGGGCAGATACGCAGTATTTT.